These 18 T cell receptor beta chains originate from one sample sequenced in a study of response to subunit inactivated influenza vaccine. TCRdb reanalysed the RT-PCR reads using MiXCR and keeps one entry per CDR3 protein. The table shows 200,000 to 300,000 distinct CDR3 sequences, with over 9% occurring only once. Source: non-naive T cells sorted from PBMCs, taken roughly 15 days before vaccination. Every receptor here comes from a man in his fifties who received an inactivated influenza vaccine.

The chain uses TRBV7-2 and TRBJ2-7; D gene ambiguous. The germline V gene has CDR1 SGHTA and CDR2 FQGNSA. V was clipped by 5 bases and J by 6 bases, with 14 bases between them. CDR3 length: 13 amino acids. In DNA form, the CDR3 reads TGTGCCAGCAGCCTAAGCACGGCGTCCGAGCAGTACTTC. Encoded protein: CASSLSTASEQYF.

This clonotype appeared many times. This chain joins TRBV29-1 and TRBJ2-1; D gene unclear. Germline V lookup: CDR1 SQVTM, CDR2 ANQGSEA. Trimming stripped 4 bases from V and 8 bases from J, with 12 bases between. This CDR3 contains 12 residues. The DNA for the CDR3 is TGCAGCGTTGTTCTATTATTGGATGAGCAGTTCTTC. This codes for CSVVLLLDEQFF.

This clonotype was detected many times. The J gene is TRBJ2-5, the V gene TRBV9; a possible D gene is TRBD1 (5 bases). Trimming took 0 bases from V and 3 from J, leaving 9 bases between them. From germline, CDR1 is SGDLS and CDR2 YYNGEE. The CDR3 is 14 amino acids. The CDR3 is CASSVGGREETQYF. The CDR3 DNA reads as TGTGCCAGCAGCGTAGGGGGCAGGGAAGAGACCCAGTACTTC.

This clonotype was picked up many times. The chain links TRBV9 to TRBJ2-1, with 10 nucleotides matching TRBD2. The CDR3 is 15 residues long. Germline V CDR1 and CDR2: SGDLS, YYNGEE. V trimming: 2 bases; J trimming: 4 bases; junction bases outside the gene matches: 3. Here the CDR3 DNA reads TGTGCCAGCAGCGTCTTACTAGCGGGGTACAATGAGCAGTTCTTC. Translating gives CASSVLLAGYNEQFF.

The chain combines TRBV11-2 with TRBJ2-5; the match to TRBD2 covers 8 bases. CDR3 length: 17 amino acids. V shed 2 bases and J 0 bases; nucleotides not matched to a gene: 8. Per germline, CDR1 SGHAT and CDR2 FQNNGV. The CDR3 loop is CASSLTSGGPYQETQYF. The CDR3 region has the DNA TGTGCCAGCAGCTTAACTAGCGGAGGGCCCTACCAAGAGACCCAGTACTTC.

Only a few counts were recorded for this clonotype. The chain couples TRBV3-1 to TRBJ1-1; D perhaps matches TRBD1 (5 bases). This CDR3 has 15 amino acids. V dropped 4 bases and J dropped 1 base, with 13 bases sitting between them. The germline V gene has CDR1 LGHDT and CDR2 YNNKEL (reference sequence). The CDR3 is CASSRLGRGNTEAFF. In DNA form, the CDR3 reads TGTGCCAGCAGCCGCTTGGGACGCGGGAACACTGAAGCTTTCTTT.

V gene TRBV4-3 combines with J gene TRBJ2-5, with TRBD2 as a possible D gene (5 bases). Germline V gene data show CDR1 as LGHNA and CDR2 as YSLEER. V dropped 0 bases and J dropped 2 bases, with 10 bases sitting between them. The CDR3 is made up of 15 amino acids. The CDR3 spells CASSQDPAAQETQYF. The DNA of the CDR3 is TGCGCCAGCAGCCAAGACCCAGCGGCACAAGAGACCCAGTACTTC.

This clonotype came up many times. Here the CDR3 reads CASSLSREGLEQYF. The CDR3 nucleotides are TGTGCCAGCAGTTTATCTCGGGAGGGCCTCGAGCAGTACTTC. The chain recombines TRBV27 with TRBJ2-7; TRBD2 matches at 8 bases. This CDR3 comprises 14 residues. From germline, CDR1 is MNHEY and CDR2 SMNVEV (reference sequence). V was clipped by 0 bases and J by 6 bases; unmatched bases: 4.

The table lists this clonotype with a few counts. The rearrangement uses TRBV7-6 and TRBJ1-2, with TRBD1 identical over 10 bases. CDR3 length: 16 residues. The V gene's germline CDR1 is SGHVS and CDR2 FNYEAQ. After removal of 0 bases from V and 4 bases from J, the junction contained 5 bases not matched to a gene. CDR3 sequence (DNA): TGTGCCAGCAGCTTAGCGTCCGGGACAGGGGTCTATGGCTACACCTTC. Translating gives CASSLASGTGVYGYTF. Using reference TRBV7-6 and TRBJ1-2 for the parts outside the CDR3, the full variable domain is GAGVSQSPRYKVTKRGQDVALRCDPISGHVSLYWYRQALGQGPEFLTYFNYEAQQDKSGLPNDRFSAERPEGSISTLTIQRTEQRDSAMYRCASSLASGTGVYGYTFGSGTRLTVV.

Only a few counts were recorded for this clonotype. V is TRBV9 and J is TRBJ2-4; D is unclear. This CDR3 is built from 15 residues. CDR1 is SGDLS, CDR2 YYNGEE, per germline. The germline V and J ends were trimmed by 0 bases and 0 bases, with 7 bases remaining between them. The CDR3 loop is CASSVEGSAKNIQYF. In nucleotides, the CDR3 is TGTGCCAGCAGCGTAGAAGGGTCAGCCAAAAACATTCAGTACTTC.

This clonotype was recorded many times. The gene calls are TRBV20-1 and TRBJ2-7; weak D call: TRBD1 (6 bases). Per germline, CDR1 DFQATT and CDR2 SNEGSKA (reference sequence). The CDR3 consists of 14 residues. V lost 0 bases and J lost 3, with 12 bases in between. The CDR3 loop reads CSARDAGAGYEQYF. CDR3 nucleotide sequence: TGCAGTGCTAGAGATGCAGGGGCTGGCTACGAGCAGTACTTC.

The chain recombines TRBV24-1 with TRBJ2-2; D ambiguous. Between the trimmed V and J ends, which lost 10 bases and 4 bases, there was a span of 12 bases. The CDR3 runs to 13 residues. The germline V gene encodes CDR1 KGHDR and CDR2 SFDVKD. The CDR3 here is CATSSPGTGELFF. In DNA, the CDR3 is TGTGCCACATCGTCCCCCGGCACCGGGGAGCTGTTTTTT.

This clonotype showed up many times. V usage is TRBV28 and J usage is TRBJ2-5, with D possibly TRBD2 on 5 matching bases. Germline assignment: CDR1 MDHEN and CDR2 SYDVKM. The CDR3 length is 15 residues. V lost 5 bases to trimming and J lost 4 bases, with 17 bases between them. CDR3 residues: CASSDARAGLETQYF. The CDR3 DNA reads as TGTGCCAGCAGTGACGCCCGGGCGGGCCTAGAGACCCAGTACTTC.

The chain is built from TRBV20-1 and TRBJ2-4; 8 bases fit TRBD2. The CDR3 is 17 amino acids. Losses at the gene ends were 0 bases for V and 5 bases for J; bases not matched to a gene: 12. Germline-derived CDR1 and CDR2 are DFQATT and SNEGSKA (reference sequence). The CDR3, as DNA: TGCAGTGCTAGAGATTTAATCAGCGGGAGCATCCAAAACATTCAGTACTTC. It encodes CSARDLISGSIQNIQYF.

With regard to this clonotype: The junction departs from the called germline gene at one end, perhaps through a read error. The chain combines TRBV12-3 or TRBV12-4 with TRBJ2-1; 12 bases align to TRBD2. The CDR3 sequence is 14 residues long. The CDR3 DNA reads TGTGCCAGCAGTCTAGCGGGAGGGGTCAATGAGCAGTTCTTC. It yields the protein CASSLAGGVNEQFF.

The sample holds a few counts of this clonotype. This chain joins TRBV15 and TRBJ2-4; D may be TRBD1 (6 bases). Trimming took 3 bases from V and 0 from J, leaving 15 bases between them. Germline CDR1 is LNHNV and CDR2 is YYDKDF (reference sequence). This CDR3 comprises 17 residues. CDR3 sequence (DNA): TGTGCCACCAGCAGCGCACGACAGGAACTAGCCAAAAACATTCAGTACTTC. Translating gives CATSSARQELAKNIQYF.

The sample holds many counts of this clonotype. This CDR3 is CASSLPGGYEQYF. CDR3 in DNA: TGTGCCAGCAGCTTACCCGGGGGATACGAGCAGTACTTC. The chain carries TRBV7-9 and TRBJ2-7; tentatively, D is TRBD2 (6 bases). Germline loops: CDR1 SEHNR, CDR2 FQNEAQ (reference sequence). The V gene lost 2 bases and the J gene lost 4 bases, with 9 bases spanning the gap. The CDR3 runs to 13 residues. Together with reference TRBV7-9 and TRBJ2-7, the CDR3 gives the full variable domain: DTGVSQNPRHKITKRGQNVTFRCDPISEHNRLYWYRQTLGQGPEFLTYFQNEAQLEKSRLLSDRFSAERPKGSFSTLEIQRTEQGDSAMYLCASSLPGGYEQYFGPGTRLTVT.

V gene TRBV20-1 combines with J gene TRBJ1-5; possibly TRBD1 for D (6 bases). Between the trimmed V and J ends, which lost 5 bases and 0 bases, there was a span of 8 bases. Germline V CDR1 and CDR2: DFQATT, SNEGSKA (reference sequence). The CDR3 length is 13 residues. The CDR3 sequence is CSAGTNSNQPQHF. For the CDR3, the DNA is TGCAGTGCTGGGACAAATAGCAATCAGCCCCAGCATTTT.